The text below deals with one T cell receptor beta chain. The table came from immunoSEQ multiplex PCR; TCRdb's copy has only in-frame clones and leaves some out. The sample holds about 120,000 clones, 70% to 90% seen once. The sample is drawn from a study of control samples from healthy donors and cancer patients. Germline V lookup: CDR1 DFQATT, CDR2 SNEGSKA (reference sequence). V lost 3 bases and J lost 1, with 12 bases in between. CDR3 length: 14 amino acids. This chain connects TRBV20-1 to TRBJ1-2; D ambiguous. The specimen was PBMCs. This receptor was taken from a woman in her sixties with lung cancer. As DNA, the CDR3 is TGCAGTGCTAGTCCCCCCACAGTTAACTATGGCTACACCTTC. It yields the protein CSASPPTVNYGYTF.